A selection of T cell receptor beta chains follows, all from one sample in a study of blood T cells in healthy people across ages. From the 5' RACE reads, TCRdb called clonotypes with MiXCR, one entry per CDR3 protein. The sample holds about 830,000 distinct CDR3 sequences; about 62% are singletons and the top ten take roughly a quarter. The sample was blood. Every receptor here comes from a man aged 30 to 39 in good health. Both conserved end residues are part of each CDR3. The D gene is left open where the match is weak. Clone size is shown for a subset of rows, as once, few, many or a class of expanded clone.

v_gene	j_gene	abundance	d_gene	CDR3aa	CDR3nt
TRBV4-3	TRBJ2-5	few	NA	CASSQRAGGSHNEQYF	TGCGCCAGCAGCCAAAGAGCTGGGGGCTCGCACAATGAGCAGTACTTC
TRBV5-1	TRBJ2-1	NA	TRBD1	CASSLLQGVDNEQFF	TGCGCCAGCAGCTTGTTACAGGGGGTCGACAATGAGCAGTTCTTC
TRBV20-1	TRBJ1-2	NA	NA	CSAGGGRDYGYTF	TGCAGTGCAGGGGGGGGAAGGGACTATGGCTACACCTTC
TRBV20-1	TRBJ2-2	NA	NA	CSASYPRVANTGELFF	TGCAGTGCTAGTTACCCCAGGGTCGCGAACACCGGGGAGCTGTTTTTT
TRBV4-2	TRBJ2-3	NA	TRBD2	CASSQALASGHLKYF	TGTGCCAGCAGCCAAGCGTTGGCTAGCGGCCACCTTAAGTATTTT
TRBV7-9	TRBJ2-3	NA	NA	CASSLSTGVTDTQYF	TGTGCCAGCAGCCTTTCTACCGGGGTCACAGATACGCAGTATTTT
TRBV9	TRBJ2-7	few	NA	CASSVSASASSYEQYF	TGTGCCAGCAGCGTATCGGCTAGCGCAAGCTCCTACGAGCAGTACTTC
TRBV6-6	TRBJ1-5	NA	TRBD1	CASSYGTGFDQPQHF	TGTGCCAGCAGTTACGGGACAGGGTTTGATCAGCCCCAGCATTTT
TRBV13	TRBJ2-3	many	NA	CASRSFSTDTQYF	TGTGCCAGCAGGTCCTTTAGCACAGATACGCAGTATTTT
TRBV7-3	TRBJ2-3	NA	TRBD2	CASSLGLAGGRGDTQYF	TGTGCCAGCAGCTTGGGACTAGCGGGGGGCCGGGGAGATACGCAGTATTTT
TRBV5-1	TRBJ2-7	NA	TRBD1	CASSFTTGASYEQYF	TGCGCCAGCAGCTTTACCACAGGGGCTTCCTACGAGCAGTACTTC
TRBV20-1	TRBJ2-7	NA	TRBD1	CSASDRGGREQYF	TGCAGTGCTTCGGACAGGGGGGGACGCGAGCAGTACTTC